The 21 T cell receptor beta chains reported below all come from one sample, sequenced in a study of blood T cell repertoires in COVID-19. Clones were sequenced by immunoSEQ multiplex PCR, and TCRdb holds only the in-frame ones, with some missing. The sample shows around 180,000 clones, over 65% of them seen only once. The source material was peripheral blood. The receptors were sampled from a woman of 80 years or more with acute or convalescent COVID-19.

This chain joins TRBV5-1 and TRBJ1-5; weak D call: TRBD1 (5 bases). CDR1 and CDR2 from the germline V gene are SGHRS and YFSETQ. Trimming pared 0 bases from V and 6 bases from J, leaving 13 bases between. This CDR3 has 15 amino acids. The CDR3 sequence is CASSLEGEVGQPQHF. DNA of the CDR3: TGCGCCAGCAGCTTGGAAGGGGAGGTAGGTCAGCCCCAGCATTTT.

The V and J genes are TRBV2 and TRBJ1-5, with D possibly being TRBD1 (6 bases). Looked up from germline, CDR1 is SNHLY and CDR2 is FYNNEI. Deletions cut 7 bases from V and 6 bases from J, with 13 bases between. This CDR3 is 13 amino acids long. The CDR3 region has the DNA TGTGCCAGCAACAGGGCCAGTGGTCAGCCCCAGCATTTT. It codes for CASNRASGQPQHF.

This clone came up once. The V gene is TRBV10-2, the J gene TRBJ2-1; 7 nucleotides match TRBD1. Germline assignment: CDR1 WSHSY and CDR2 SAAADI. This CDR3 comprises 15 residues. Unmatched junction bases numbered 11, after V lost 7 bases and J lost 5 bases. The CDR3 sequence is CASINRGVGNNEQFF. The CDR3 DNA is TGCGCCAGCATTAACAGGGGAGTTGGGAACAATGAGCAGTTCTTC.

This clone turned up a few times. The chain has TRBV4-3 and TRBJ1-2; D is uncertain. V lost 4 bases, J lost 3 bases, and 15 bases lay in between. This CDR3 region has 15 residues. CDR1 is LGHNA, CDR2 YSLEER, per germline. The CDR3 DNA reads as TGCGCCAGCAGCCCCCAGCCTGGCGAGGACTATGGCTACACCTTC. Encoded protein: CASSPQPGEDYGYTF.

The chain has TRBV29-1 and TRBJ2-3; 12 bases agree with TRBD2. V lost 5 bases, J lost 1 base, and 1 base stayed unmatched. This CDR3 comprises 14 residues. The germline V gene has CDR1 SQVTM and CDR2 ANQGSEA. CDR3 protein: CSVRLAGGTDTQYF. In DNA, the CDR3 is TGCAGCGTTCGACTAGCGGGAGGCACAGATACGCAGTATTTT.

The rearrangement joins TRBV21-1 to TRBJ2-2; no check of the table's D call, TRBD2, against the DNA was made. TRBV21-1 represents a pseudogene. This CDR3 spans 17 amino acids. In DNA, the CDR3 is TGTGCCAGCAGCAATCCTTCCGCGGGAGGAGGAACCGGGGAGCTGTTTTTT. It yields the protein CASSNPSAGGGTGELFF.

The chain couples TRBV10-3 to TRBJ2-2, with TRBD2 identical over 7 bases. The length of the CDR3 is 15 residues. V lost 7 bases and J lost 4; bases outside the gene matches: 9. CDR1 is ENHRY, CDR2 SYGVKD, per germline. CDR3 nucleotide sequence: TGTGCCATCACGAATCTGGGGGAGGGCACCGGGGAGCTGTTTTTT. Translated, it gives CAITNLGEGTGELFF.

This clone was counted once. The chain carries TRBV21-1 and TRBJ2-2; TRBD1, as called in the table, went unchecked against the DNA. TRBV21-1 constitutes a pseudogene. There are 15 residues in the CDR3. Here the CDR3 reads CASSKGGRGTGELFF. As DNA, the CDR3 is TGTGCCAGCAGCAAAGGGGGCAGGGGCACCGGGGAGCTGTTTTTT.

The V and J genes are TRBV5-1 and TRBJ2-2; TRBD2 aligns across 9 bases. CDR3 length equals 15 residues. CDR1 is SGHRS and CDR2 is YFSETQ in the germline V gene. The V segment lost 7 bases and the J segment 6 bases; nucleotides outside the gene matches: 10. The chain's CDR3 is CASVDGTSNAGELFF. CDR3 bases: TGCGCCAGCGTGGACGGGACTAGCAACGCCGGGGAGCTGTTTTTT.

The chain employs TRBV5-1 and TRBJ2-5; weak D call: TRBD1 (6 bases). This CDR3 has 14 residues. The V end was cut by 0 bases, the J end by 4 bases, with 10 bases between. Germline V CDR1 and CDR2: SGHRS, YFSETQ. CDR3: CASSLGQGLETQYF. The CDR3 DNA follows: TGCGCCAGCAGCTTGGGGCAGGGGTTAGAGACCCAGTACTTC.

V gene TRBV29-1 combines with J gene TRBJ1-2; D remains ambiguous. Trimming took off 4 bases at V and 2 bases at J, with 8 bases between the two ends. The CDR3 spans 12 residues. Germline V lookup: CDR1 SQVTM, CDR2 ANQGSEA. CDR3 DNA: TGCAGCGTTGGTGCACAAAACTATGGCTACACCTTC. It encodes CSVGAQNYGYTF.

The chain couples TRBV10-3 to TRBJ2-2; the match to TRBD1 covers 10 bases. V was pared by 4 bases and J by 3 bases, with 2 bases of the junction left unmatched. The CDR3 length is 15 residues. From germline, CDR1 is ENHRY and CDR2 SYGVKD. CDR3 loop: CAISAGTGDTGELFF. The CDR3 bases are TGTGCCATCAGTGCTGGGACAGGGGACACCGGGGAGCTGTTTTTT.

J is TRBJ2-2 and V is TRBV5-1, with D tentatively TRBD2 (5 bases). CDR3 length: 13 amino acids. Per the germline V gene, CDR1 is SGHRS and CDR2 is YFSETQ. V gave up 0 bases and J gave up 8 bases, with 8 bases separating them. This chain's CDR3 is CASSLVEEGELFF. The CDR3 region has the DNA TGCGCCAGCAGCTTGGTGGAGGAGGGGGAGCTGTTTTTT. The entire variable domain, with the rest obtained from reference TRBV5-1 and TRBJ2-2, is as follows: KAGVTQTPRYLIKTRGQQVTLSCSPISGHRSVSWYQQTPGQGLQFLFEYFSETQRNKGNFPGRFSGRQFSNSRSEMNVSTLELGDSALYLCASSLVEEGELFFGEGSRLTVL.

The V gene is TRBV19, the J gene TRBJ2-7; tentative D call: TRBD1 (6 bases). The CDR3 consists of 13 residues. The V and J ends lost 7 bases and 1 base respectively, with 11 bases between them. Germline values: CDR1 LNHDA, CDR2 SQIVND (reference sequence). For the CDR3, the DNA is TGTGCCAGTACGTCGACAGGATCCTACGAGCAGTACTTC. Translating it yields CASTSTGSYEQYF. Full variable domain (outside the CDR3, taken from reference TRBV19 and TRBJ2-7): DGGITQSPKYLFRKEGQNVTLSCEQNLNHDAMYWYRQDPGQGLRLIYYSQIVNDFQKGDIAEGYSVSREKKESFPLTVTSAQKNPTAFYLCASTSTGSYEQYFGPGTRLTVT.

CDR3 region: CASSYGHPNTEAFF. The DNA of the CDR3 is TGTGCCAGCAGTTACGGACACCCGAACACTGAAGCTTTCTTT. J is TRBJ1-1 and V is TRBV6-5; tentatively, D is TRBD1 (5 bases). The germline V gene encodes CDR1 MNHEY and CDR2 SVGAGI. The CDR3 contains 14 residues. Trimming removed 2 bases from V and 1 base from J, with 8 bases in between.

The chain carries TRBV7-9 and TRBJ2-1; 7 positions match TRBD1. The CDR3 contains 13 residues. V was pared by 1 base and J by 6 bases, with 0 bases of the junction left unmatched. Germline CDR1 and CDR2: SEHNR and FQNEAQ (reference sequence). The CDR3 nucleotides are TGTGCCAGCAGCTTAGGGACAGGCAATGAGCAGTTCTTC. It yields the protein CASSLGTGNEQFF.

This clone was counted a single time. The genes are TRBV5-1 and TRBJ1-1, with D possibly matching TRBD1 (6 bases). The CDR3 covers 16 residues. The germline CDR1 and CDR2 sequences are SGHRS and YFSETQ. Trimming removed 0 bases from V and 3 bases from J, with 15 bases in between. CDR3 protein: CASSLGRGAWDTEAFF. CDR3 nucleotide sequence: TGCGCCAGCAGCTTGGGACGGGGGGCCTGGGACACTGAAGCTTTCTTT.

The V and J genes are TRBV4-2 and TRBJ1-2, with D possibly being TRBD1 (6 bases). The germline V gene encodes CDR1 LGHNA and CDR2 YNFKEQ. CDR3 length equals 14 residues. V lost 8 bases to trimming and J lost 11 bases, with 24 bases between them. CDR3 amino acids: CASATNRATMGYTF. In DNA, the CDR3 is TGTGCCAGCGCAACCAACAGGGCCACTATGGGATACACCTTC.

This clone appeared a few times. The chain has TRBV4-2 and TRBJ2-7, with TRBD1 matching 9 bases. The CDR3 extends over 17 amino acids. Trimming took 0 bases from V and 0 from J; bases not matched to a gene: 6. Germline assignment: CDR1 LGHNA and CDR2 YNFKEQ. The CDR3 DNA reads TGTGCCAGCAGCCAAGAGGGACAGGGCGTGGGCTCCTACGAGCAGTACTTC. It codes for CASSQEGQGVGSYEQYF.

Here the CDR3 reads CASSVEASGGLGEQYF. In nucleotides, the CDR3 is TGTGCCAGCAGCGTAGAAGCTAGCGGAGGTCTCGGCGAGCAGTACTTC. The rearrangement links TRBV9 to TRBJ2-7, with 7 bases that match TRBD2. Unmatched junction bases numbered 12, after V lost 0 bases and J lost 6 bases. Looked up from germline, CDR1 is SGDLS and CDR2 is YYNGEE. The CDR3 is 16 residues long.

J is TRBJ2-1 and V is TRBV2, with 9 bases that match TRBD2. CDR3 length equals 16 residues. Trimming took 1 base from V and 4 from J; bases not matched to a gene: 5. Germline V CDR1 and CDR2: SNHLY, FYNNEI. DNA of the CDR3: TGTGCCAGCAGTGAAGAGGCGGGAGGGCTATACAATGAGCAGTTCTTC. It is translated as CASSEEAGGLYNEQFF. Complete variable domain (other parts from reference TRBV2 and TRBJ2-1): EPEVTQTPSHQVTQMGQEVILRCVPISNHLYFYWYRQILGQKVEFLVSFYNNEISEKSEIFDDQFSVERPDGSNFTLKIRSTKLEDSAMYFCASSEEAGGLYNEQFFGPGTRLTVL.